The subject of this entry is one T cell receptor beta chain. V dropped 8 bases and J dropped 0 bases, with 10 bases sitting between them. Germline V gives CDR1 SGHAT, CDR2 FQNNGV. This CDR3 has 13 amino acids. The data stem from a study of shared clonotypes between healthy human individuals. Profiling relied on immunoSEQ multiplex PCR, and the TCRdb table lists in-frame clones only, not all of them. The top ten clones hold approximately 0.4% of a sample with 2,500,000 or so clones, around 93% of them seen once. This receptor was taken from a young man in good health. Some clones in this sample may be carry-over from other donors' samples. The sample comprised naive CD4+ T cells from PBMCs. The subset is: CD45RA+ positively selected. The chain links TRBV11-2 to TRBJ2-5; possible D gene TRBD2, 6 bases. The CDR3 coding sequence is TGTGCCAGCGGCGGGACTCACCAAGAGACCCAGTACTTC. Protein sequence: CASGGTHQETQYF.